Shown below are 19 T cell receptor beta chains from a single sample sequenced in a study of CD8 T cells in Susac syndrome. The authors reverse transcribed about 0.5 to 1 ug RNA with random hexamers. TCRdb re-analysed the immunoSEQ multiplex PCR reads in MiXCR, keeping a single row per CDR3 protein. The sample consists of about 300,000 distinct CDR3 sequences, 89% of them appearing once. Sequencing was carried out using CD8+ T cells from PBMCs. The receptors come from a human donor with multiple sclerosis.

V usage is TRBV24-1 and J usage is TRBJ2-3; no reliable D call. The CDR3 sequence is 14 residues long. Germline V gene sequence: CDR1 KGHDR, CDR2 SFDVKD. Trimming removed 0 bases from V and 5 bases from J, with 8 bases in between. CDR3 amino acids: CATSDLRYLDTQYF. CDR3 DNA sequence: TGTGCCACCAGTGATTTGAGGTATTTAGATACGCAGTATTTT.

The genes are TRBV7-2 and TRBJ2-1; D may be TRBD1 (5 bases). Trimming took off 5 bases at V and 4 bases at J, with 18 bases between the two ends. The CDR3 has 16 residues. Germline V gene data show CDR1 as SGHTA and CDR2 as FQGNSA. The CDR3 here is CASSLRVRGPYNEQFF. The CDR3 bases are TGTGCCAGCAGCCTCAGGGTCAGAGGTCCATACAATGAGCAGTTCTTC.

This clonotype occurred once. V is TRBV6-5 and J is TRBJ2-7; D may be TRBD2 (5 bases). Germline V gene sequence: CDR1 MNHEY, CDR2 SVGAGI. V lost 0 bases to trimming and J lost 3 bases, with 15 bases between them. There are 16 residues in the CDR3. The CDR3 DNA is TGTGCCAGCAGTTACTCGAGCGGTAATAGGTTCTACGAGCAGTACTTC. Encoded protein: CASSYSSGNRFYEQYF.

The chain combines TRBV28 with TRBJ2-3; D might be TRBD1 (6 bases). The CDR3 sequence is 16 residues long. V lost 5 bases to trimming and J lost 1 base, with 16 bases between them. Germline values: CDR1 MDHEN, CDR2 SYDVKM. Written as DNA, the CDR3 is TGTGCCAGCAGTCCTCGGACAGTCGGACGCACAGATACGCAGTATTTT. Translated: CASSPRTVGRTDTQYF.

This clonotype was picked up a small number of times. The CDR3, as DNA: TGTGCCAGCAGTCCCGGGACTAGCAGTTACAATGAGCAGTTCTTC. It translates to CASSPGTSSYNEQFF. This chain connects TRBV27 to TRBJ2-1; TRBD2 matches 9 bases. V dropped 5 bases and J dropped 4; count of bases not matched to a gene: 6. CDR1 and CDR2 (germline): MNHEY, SMNVEV (reference sequence). This CDR3 comprises 15 residues.

This chain connects TRBV30 to TRBJ1-4; D call uncertain. CDR1 is GTSNPN, CDR2 SVGIG, per germline (reference sequence). There are 13 residues in the CDR3. V lost 3 bases to trimming and J lost 5 bases, with 10 bases between them. The CDR3 bases are TGTGCCTGGAGCCCGGCATTGAATGAAAAACTGTTTTTT. This encodes CAWSPALNEKLFF.

This clonotype was seen only a few times. This sequence joins TRBV28 and TRBJ2-2; D is ambiguous. Germline CDR1 MDHEN, CDR2 SYDVKM. CDR3 length: 9 residues. In DNA form, the CDR3 reads TGTGCGAACACCGGGGAGCTGTTTTTT. Amino acid sequence: CANTGELFF.

The gene calls are TRBV7-3 and TRBJ2-1; TRBD2 aligns across 14 bases. J gave up 4 bases and V 8 bases, and 7 bases lay outside the gene matches. This CDR3 has 16 residues. From germline, CDR1 is SGHTA and CDR2 FQGTGA. DNA of the CDR3: TGTGCCAGCGAGGGACTAGCGGGAGAAAAGTACAATGAGCAGTTCTTC. Protein: CASEGLAGEKYNEQFF.

The chain employs TRBV7-6 and TRBJ1-5; TRBD1 might be the D (5 bases). From germline, CDR1 is SGHVS and CDR2 FNYEAQ. This CDR3 has 13 residues. Trimming stripped 1 base from V and 8 bases from J, with 9 bases between. The CDR3 reads CASSLGGLEPQHF. In nucleotides, the CDR3 is TGTGCCAGCAGCTTAGGGGGCCTGGAGCCCCAGCATTTT.

This clonotype appeared a single time. At one end the junction does not follow the germline gene, possibly because of a read error. V and J are TRBV28 and TRBJ2-7; D gene uncertain. Germline assignment: CDR1 MDHEN and CDR2 SYDVKM. The CDR3 is 13 residues long. The CDR3 reads CASTPGSFYELYF. CDR3 in DNA: TGTGCCAGCACCCCCGGGTCTTTCTACGAGCTGTACTTC.

V gene TRBV6-5 combines with J gene TRBJ2-2; D possibly corresponds to TRBD1 (6 bases). The CDR3 loop spans 17 amino acids. V lost 6 bases to trimming and J lost 6 bases, with 23 bases between them. The germline CDR1 and CDR2 sequences are MNHEY and SVGAGI. The CDR3 loop is CASSYPGGLLNAGELFF. CDR3 DNA sequence: TGTGCCAGCAGCTACCCTGGGGGCCTGCTTAACGCCGGGGAGCTGTTTTTT.

This CDR3 reads CSARDGTSGVYEQYF. The CDR3 DNA follows: TGCAGTGCTAGAGACGGGACTAGCGGGGTGTACGAGCAGTACTTC. V gene TRBV20-1 combines with J gene TRBJ2-7; 13 bases are shared with TRBD2. The V gene end was trimmed by 0 bases and the J gene end by 4 bases; junction bases not matched to a gene: 3. Germline assignment: CDR1 DFQATT and CDR2 SNEGSKA (reference sequence). The CDR3 is 15 residues long.

The chain joins TRBV9 to TRBJ2-3; tentatively, D is TRBD1 (6 bases). CDR1 and CDR2 from the germline V gene are SGDLS and YYNGEE. With 5 bases removed from V and 4 bases from J, the gap between germline ends came to 8 bases. The length of the CDR3 is 12 residues. The CDR3 coding sequence is TGTGCCAGCAGTGCAGGGGCAGATACGCAGTATTTT. This codes for CASSAGADTQYF.

The chain carries TRBV7-9 and TRBJ1-1; D unclear. V lost 1 base and J 4 bases, leaving 4 bases between the germline ends. Germline CDR1 SEHNR, CDR2 FQNEAQ (reference sequence). There are 12 residues in the CDR3. This CDR3 is CASSLGFTEAFF. The CDR3 nucleotides are TGTGCCAGCAGCTTAGGGTTCACTGAAGCTTTCTTT.

The J gene is TRBJ2-3, the V gene TRBV20-1; TRBD2 is a possible D gene (6 bases). The germline V gene encodes CDR1 DFQATT and CDR2 SNEGSKA (reference sequence). The CDR3 is 17 residues long. The V and J ends lost 1 base and 0 bases respectively, with 17 bases between them. CDR3 sequence: CSARANSGGDSTDTQYF. DNA for the CDR3: TGCAGTGCTAGAGCCAATAGCGGAGGGGATAGCACAGATACGCAGTATTTT.

The V and J genes are TRBV6-5 and TRBJ2-3; the match to TRBD2 covers 8 bases. This CDR3 is built from 13 residues. Trimming took 7 bases from V and 5 from J; bases not matched to a gene: 5. CDR1 MNHEY and CDR2 SVGAGI come from the germline V gene. The CDR3 spells CASTRAGVDTQYF. As DNA, the CDR3 is TGTGCCAGCACACGAGCGGGGGTAGATACGCAGTATTTT.

The chain couples TRBV30 to TRBJ2-2, with unresolved D. The germline CDR1 and CDR2 sequences are GTSNPN and SVGIG (reference sequence). This CDR3 has 13 amino acids. Trimming took 2 bases from V and 1 from J, leaving 5 bases between them. Here the CDR3 DNA reads TGTGCCTGGAGTTATGGGAACACCGGGGAGCTGTTTTTT. Translated: CAWSYGNTGELFF.

The chain couples TRBV27 to TRBJ2-7; TRBD2 aligns across 8 bases. V was clipped by 1 base and J by 6 bases; unmatched bases: 17. Germline-derived CDR1 and CDR2 are MNHEY and SMNVEV (reference sequence). CDR3 length: 18 amino acids. CDR3 in DNA: TGTGCCAGCAGTTTATATGCGAGCGGGAGCCCCAAGTTGGGCGAGCAGTACTTC. Its translation: CASSLYASGSPKLGEQYF.

The chain carries TRBV5-6 and TRBJ2-7; 9 nucleotides match TRBD1. The germline V gene has CDR1 SGHDT and CDR2 YYEEEE. V was pared by 6 bases and J by 3 bases, with 7 bases of the junction left unmatched. This CDR3 has 14 amino acids. In nucleotides, the CDR3 is TGTGCCAGCAACACGGACAGGGGACTCTACGAGCAGTACTTC. Amino acids: CASNTDRGLYEQYF.